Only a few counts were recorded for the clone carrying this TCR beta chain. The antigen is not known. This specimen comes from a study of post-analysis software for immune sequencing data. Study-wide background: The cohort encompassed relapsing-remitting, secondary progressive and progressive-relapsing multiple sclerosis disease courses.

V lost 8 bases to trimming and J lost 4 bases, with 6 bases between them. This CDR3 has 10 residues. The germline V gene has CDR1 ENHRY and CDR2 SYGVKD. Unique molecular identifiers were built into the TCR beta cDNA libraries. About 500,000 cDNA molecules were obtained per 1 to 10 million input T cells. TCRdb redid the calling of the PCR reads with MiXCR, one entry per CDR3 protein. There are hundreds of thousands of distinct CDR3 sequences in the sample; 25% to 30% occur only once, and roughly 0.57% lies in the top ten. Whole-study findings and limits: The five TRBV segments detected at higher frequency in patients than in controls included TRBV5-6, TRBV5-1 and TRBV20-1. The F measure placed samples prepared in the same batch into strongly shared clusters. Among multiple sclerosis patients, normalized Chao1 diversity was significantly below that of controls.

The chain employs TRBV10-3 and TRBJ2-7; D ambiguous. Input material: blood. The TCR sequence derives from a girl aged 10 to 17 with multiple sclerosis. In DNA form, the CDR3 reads TGTGCCATCGGCCAGTACGAGCAGTACTTC. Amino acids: CAIGQYEQYF.